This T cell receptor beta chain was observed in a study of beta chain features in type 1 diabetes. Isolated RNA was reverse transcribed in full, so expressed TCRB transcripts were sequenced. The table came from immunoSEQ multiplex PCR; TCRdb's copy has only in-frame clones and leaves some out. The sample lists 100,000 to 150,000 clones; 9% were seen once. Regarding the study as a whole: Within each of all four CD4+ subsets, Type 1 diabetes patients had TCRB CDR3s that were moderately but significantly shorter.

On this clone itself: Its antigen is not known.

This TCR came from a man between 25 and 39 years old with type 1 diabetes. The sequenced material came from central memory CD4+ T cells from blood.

Here the CDR3 reads CASSRQGSYEQYF. CDR3 nucleotide sequence: TGTGCCAGCAGCCGACAGGGCTCCTACGAGCAGTACTTC. V usage is TRBV13 and J usage is TRBJ2-7; 7 positions match TRBD1. This CDR3 contains 13 residues. With 5 bases clipped from V and 0 bases from J, the junction kept 1 base outside the gene matches. Per the germline V gene, CDR1 is PRHDT and CDR2 is FYEKMQ (reference sequence).